This T cell receptor beta chain was captured by sequencing in a study of radiation and T cells in renal cell carcinoma. Clones were read by immunoSEQ multiplex PCR, and TCRdb kept only the in-frame ones, dropping some. This sample has under 200,000 clones, with about 87% found just once. Notes on the study in general: Top tumor clonotypes rose in blood 2 weeks post-radiation, then contracted.

Time point indicated: blood 4 weeks post-SBRT, at nephrectomy. Sample treatment: 15 Gy SBRT to primary tumor, nephrectomy 4 weeks later. Nephrectomy followed 15 Gy stereotactic body radiation by 4 weeks. Serial blood draws occurred at baseline and 2 and 4 weeks post-SBRT. The patient's renal cell carcinoma had clear cell pathology. In regard to this clone: Antigen unknown.

This CDR3 is built from 15 residues. V was pared by 3 bases and J by 7 bases, with 15 bases between. Germline CDR1 and CDR2: SEHNR and FQNEAQ (reference sequence). This TCR came from a woman in her 50s with renal cell carcinoma. J is TRBJ1-4 and V is TRBV7-9; no clear D gene. Here the sequenced sample was blood, taken from a patient whose treatment included radiotherapy and nephrectomy. CDR3 bases: TGTGCCAGCAGCTTTGAGTCTCGTGGGATTGAAAAACTGTTTTTT. This codes for CASSFESRGIEKLFF. Full variable domain (missing parts from reference TRBV7-9 and TRBJ1-4): DTGVSQNPRHKITKRGQNVTFRCDPISEHNRLYWYRQTLGQGPEFLTYFQNEAQLEKSRLLSDRFSAERPKGSFSTLEIQRTEQGDSAMYLCASSFESRGIEKLFFGSGTQLSVL.